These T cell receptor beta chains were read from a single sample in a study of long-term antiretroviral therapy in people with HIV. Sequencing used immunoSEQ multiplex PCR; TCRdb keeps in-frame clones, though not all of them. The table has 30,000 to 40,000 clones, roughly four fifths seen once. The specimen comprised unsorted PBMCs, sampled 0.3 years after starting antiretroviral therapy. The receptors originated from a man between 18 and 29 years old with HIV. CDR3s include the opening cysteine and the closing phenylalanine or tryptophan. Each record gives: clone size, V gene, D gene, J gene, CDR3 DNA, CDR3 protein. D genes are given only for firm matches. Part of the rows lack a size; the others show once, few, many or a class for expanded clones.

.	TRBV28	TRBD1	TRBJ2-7	TGTGCCAGCAGTTCCGACAGGGAGATATCCTACGAGCAGTACTTC	CASSSDREISYEQYF
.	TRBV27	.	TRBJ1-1	TGTGCCAGCAGGCTACAGGGATTGAACACTGAAGCTTTCTTT	CASRLQGLNTEAFF
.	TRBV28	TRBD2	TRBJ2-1	TGTGCCAGCAGTTATGTTAGGTGGAGAGCGGGAGGAAACGGTGAGCAGTTCTTC	CASSYVRWRAGGNGEQFF
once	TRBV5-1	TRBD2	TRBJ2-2	TGCGCCAGCAGCCTTTCTGGACTAGCGGGAGGGAATAACACCGGGGAGCTGTTTTTT	CASSLSGLAGGNNTGELFF
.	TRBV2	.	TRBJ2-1	TGTGCCAGCAGCCTTAACCCCTACAATGAGCAGTTCTTC	CASSLNPYNEQFF
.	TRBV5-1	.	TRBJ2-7	TGCGCCAGCAGCTTGGTGGAAGGGGGTGCCTACGAGCAGTACTTC	CASSLVEGGAYEQYF
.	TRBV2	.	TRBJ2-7	TGTGCCAGCAGTGATTTTGTGACGTACTCCTACGAGCAGTACTTC	CASSDFVTYSYEQYF
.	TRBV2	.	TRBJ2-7	TGTGCCAGCAGTTTCCGGGACTTCGAGCAGTACTTC	CASSFRDFEQYF
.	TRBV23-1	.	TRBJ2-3	TGCGCCAGCAGTCAATCGATGAGGGGAAAAGCGACAGATACGCAGTATTTT	CASSQSMRGKATDTQYF
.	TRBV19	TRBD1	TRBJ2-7	TGTGCCAGTAGTATGGGGACAGGGACATCCTACGAGCAGTACTTC	CASSMGTGTSYEQYF
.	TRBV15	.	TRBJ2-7	TGTGCCACCTCGCCGTCCGGGAGACGCTACGAGCAGTACTTC	CATSPSGRRYEQYF
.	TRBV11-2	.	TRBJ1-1	TGTGCCAGCAGCTGGCCCGGGACGGAAGCTTTCTTT	CASSWPGTEAFF
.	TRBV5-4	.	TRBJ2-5	TGTGCCAGCAGCTCCCGGGACTTAGGAGAGACCCAGTACTTC	CASSSRDLGETQYF
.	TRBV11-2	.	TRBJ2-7	TGTGCCAGCAGCTTACTATCGGTCAGCGAGCAGTATTTC	CASSLLSVSEQYF
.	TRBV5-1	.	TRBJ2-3	TGCGCCAGCAGCTTGGTTGGGGTTCTACAAGATACGCAGTATTTT	CASSLVGVLQDTQYF
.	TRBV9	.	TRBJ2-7	TGTGCCAGCAGCGGGAGTGCAGGGTACGAGCAGTACTTC	CASSGSAGYEQYF
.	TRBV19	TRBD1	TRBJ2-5	TGTGCCAGTAGTATTTTCGGCGGGACAGGGGAAGAGACCCAGTACTTC	CASSIFGGTGEETQYF
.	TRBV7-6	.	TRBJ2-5	TGTGCCAGCAGCCCCTCGCAGGGGATCCAAGAGACCCAGTACTTC	CASSPSQGIQETQYF
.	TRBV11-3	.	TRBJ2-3	TGTGCCAGCAGCTTAGAACCTTGGTCAGATACGCAGTATTTT	CASSLEPWSDTQYF
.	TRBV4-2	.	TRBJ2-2	TGTGCCAGCAGCCCAGCTGGGGTGAACACCGGGGAGCTGTTTTTT	CASSPAGVNTGELFF
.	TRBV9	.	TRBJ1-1	TGTGCCAGCAGCGTAGGTCTGAAGCCTAACACTGAAGCTTTCTTT	CASSVGLKPNTEAFF
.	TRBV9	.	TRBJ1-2	TGTGCCAGCAGCGATTTTTATGGCTACACCTTC	CASSDFYGYTF
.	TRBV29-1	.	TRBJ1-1	TGCAGCGTCCCACAAGGGGGGGCGAATGAAGCTTTCTTT	CSVPQGGANEAFF
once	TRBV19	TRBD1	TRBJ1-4	TGTGCCACCGATGGGGACAGGGGTGAAAAACTGTTTTTT	CATDGDRGEKLFF
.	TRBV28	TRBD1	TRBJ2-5	TGTGCCAGCAGGCCGGGACAGGGCGACGAAGAGACCCAGTACTTC	CASRPGQGDEETQYF
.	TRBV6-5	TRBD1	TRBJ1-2	TGTGCCAGCACCTTCGACAGGGGGTATGGCTACACCTTC	CASTFDRGYGYTF
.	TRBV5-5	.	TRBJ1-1	TGTGCCAGCAGCTATGACGTAGGGACTGAAGCTTTCTTT	CASSYDVGTEAFF
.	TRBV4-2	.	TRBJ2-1	TGTGCCAGCAGCCAGGCGACAGGTTCCTACAATGAGCAGTTCTTC	CASSQATGSYNEQFF